This T cell receptor (beta chain) comes out of a study of cytomegalovirus exposure and HLA in healthy donors. The study, taken as a whole, reports: Data from an earlier analysis indicated that most TCR beta V segments were productive either about 87% or about 30% of the time.

Germline values: CDR1 SGDLS, CDR2 YYNGEE. V shed 0 bases and J 7 bases; nucleotides not matched to a gene: 8. The CDR3 consists of 15 residues. As to this clone: Its antigen remains unknown.

Researchers ran the PCR with 60 Vbeta and 13 Jbeta primers. Assay used: immunoSEQ multiplex PCR; TCRdb lists only in-frame clones, some missing. The table lists 30,000 to 40,000 clones, more than 60% of them singletons. The source is a man under 40 in good health and CMV-seronegative. This chain links TRBV9 with TRBJ2-7, with TRBD1 matching over 9 bases. Sample: PBMCs. The CDR3 protein is CASSVGGQGMGEQYF. In DNA form, the CDR3 reads TGTGCCAGCAGCGTAGGCGGACAGGGGATGGGTGAGCAGTACTTC.